A single sample is the source of the 24 T cell receptor beta chains below, sequenced in a study of breast tumors, draining lymph nodes, adjacent tissues. The lymph nodes were axillary draining lymph nodes from breast cancer patients. TCRdb re-derived calls from the multiplex PCR reads in MiXCR, one entry per CDR3 protein. Counted here are about 200,000 distinct CDR3 sequences, 30% to 40% occurring once; the ten biggest clones make up 4% to 4.5%. The sequenced material came from axillary lymph node tissue. The source is a female donor with breast cancer. Some clones in this sample may be carry-over from other donors' samples.

This clonotype was observed at least ten times. J is TRBJ1-6 and V is TRBV3-1, with D possibly TRBD1 on 5 matching bases. CDR1 and CDR2 (germline): LGHDT, YNNKEL (reference sequence). There are 15 residues in the CDR3. V was pared by 0 bases and J by 9 bases, with 12 bases between. The CDR3 reads CASSQDGGRGSPLHF. The CDR3 region has the DNA TGTGCCAGCAGCCAAGATGGGGGGAGGGGTTCACCCCTCCACTTT. The whole variable domain, filled in from reference TRBV3-1 and TRBJ1-6, reads DTAVSQTPKYLVTQMGNDKSIKCEQNLGHDTMYWYKQDSKKFLKIMFSYNNKELIINETVPNRFSPKSPDKAHLNLHINSLELGDSAVYFCASSQDGGRGSPLHFGNGTRLTVT.

In this sample, this clonotype turned up many times. CDR3 DNA sequence: TGTGCCACCAGTGGCGACAGGGGTGGAGGCAATCAGCCCCAGCATTTT. It codes for CATSGDRGGGNQPQHF. The rearrangement joins TRBV24-1 to TRBJ1-5; TRBD1 aligns across 8 bases. Per the germline V gene, CDR1 is KGHDR and CDR2 is SFDVKD. Germline trimming cut 5 bases from V and 2 bases from J; bases unmatched to any gene: 7. The CDR3 length is 16 residues.

Details on this clonotype: A read error may produce the germline difference seen at one junction end. This chain uses TRBV6-6 with TRBJ2-1; D tentatively reads TRBD1 or TRBD2 (5 bases each). CDR1 MNHNY and CDR2 SVGAGI come from the germline V gene (reference sequence). The CDR3 is made up of 15 amino acids. The CDR3 here is CASSHSRGTGGEQFF. In DNA form, the CDR3 reads TGTGCCAGCAGTCACTCGAGGGGTACAGGCGGTGAGCAGTTCTTC.

This clonotype was recorded many times. V and J are TRBV5-6 and TRBJ2-7; weak D call: TRBD2 (5 bases). This CDR3 region has 12 residues. Between the trimmed V and J ends, which lost 1 base and 5 bases, there was a span of 7 bases. The germline gives CDR1 SGHDT, CDR2 YYEEEE. This CDR3 is CASSLYGDEQYF. CDR3 DNA sequence: TGTGCCAGCAGCTTGTACGGGGACGAGCAGTACTTC.

This clonotype was found many times. V gene TRBV11-2 combines with J gene TRBJ2-3; TRBD1 matches at 7 bases. The V gene end was trimmed by 5 bases and the J gene end by 3 bases; junction bases not matched to a gene: 5. This CDR3 is built from 14 residues. The germline CDR1 and CDR2 sequences are SGHAT and FQNNGV. The CDR3 nucleotides read TGTGCCAGCAGCCGGACAGGTTCTACAGATACGCAGTATTTT. It yields the protein CASSRTGSTDTQYF.

The chain is built from TRBV20-1 and TRBJ2-3; 9 nucleotides agree with TRBD1. Trimming removed 3 bases from V and 2 bases from J; junction bases left unmatched: 9. Germline values: CDR1 DFQATT, CDR2 SNEGSKA (reference sequence). The CDR3 totals 16 residues. The CDR3 is CSASRRQGEFTDTQYF. The CDR3 DNA sequence: TGCAGTGCTAGTAGGCGACAGGGGGAGTTCACAGATACGCAGTATTTT.

The chain combines TRBV12-1 with TRBJ2-1; no check of the table's D call, TRBD2, against the DNA was made. TRBV12-1 is designated a pseudogene. The CDR3 is 15 residues long. CDR3 loop: CASSFKLARSNEQFF. For the CDR3, the DNA is TGTGCCAGCAGCTTTAAACTAGCCCGATCCAATGAGCAGTTCTTC.

This clonotype was detected ten times or more. This CDR3 reads CSAPSVLTGEKLFF. Here the CDR3 DNA reads TGCAGTGCCCCTTCGGTTCTGACGGGTGAAAAACTGTTTTTT. The V gene is TRBV20-1, the J gene TRBJ1-4; D is undetermined. The CDR3 is made up of 14 amino acids. Trimming took 6 bases from V and 7 from J, leaving 18 bases between them. The germline CDR1 and CDR2 sequences are DFQATT and SNEGSKA (reference sequence).

This clonotype has ten or more counts. The V call is TRBV5-8, the J call TRBJ2-7; tentative D call: TRBD1 (7 bases). The CDR3 runs to 15 residues. V lost 0 bases to trimming and J lost 0 bases, with 10 bases between them. Per germline, CDR1 SGHTS and CDR2 YDEGEE. Here the CDR3 reads CASSLGGTDSYEQYF. The CDR3 nucleotides are TGTGCCAGCAGCTTGGGCGGGACAGACTCCTACGAGCAGTACTTC.

This clonotype was found many times. The chain is built from TRBV6-1 and TRBJ2-7; D is unresolved. The CDR3 covers 13 residues. The V and J ends lost 3 bases and 3 bases respectively, with 9 bases between them. Germline V gene data show CDR1 as MNHNS and CDR2 as SASEGT. Written as DNA, the CDR3 is TGTGCCAGCAGTGATATATTGGGCTACGAGCAGTACTTC. This gives the protein CASSDILGYEQYF.

The CDR3 loop reads CASSAPGTVNYGYTF. CDR3 DNA sequence: TGTGCCAGCAGTGCCCCCGGCACGGTGAACTATGGCTACACCTTC. The chain employs TRBV28 and TRBJ1-2; D call uncertain. CDR3 length equals 15 residues. Germline CDR1 is MDHEN and CDR2 is SYDVKM. Trimming pared 5 bases from V and 2 bases from J, leaving 15 bases between.

The V call is TRBV6-4, the J call TRBJ1-2; TRBD1 aligns across 10 bases. Germline loops: CDR1 MRHNA, CDR2 SNTAGT. V lost 6 bases to trimming and J lost 8 bases; unmatched junction nucleotides: 6. The CDR3 is 13 residues long. CDR3 amino acids: CASRTGGAEGYTF. The CDR3 DNA sequence: TGTGCCAGCAGGACAGGGGGCGCGGAGGGCTACACCTTC.

The sample holds many counts of this clonotype. The V and J genes are TRBV19 and TRBJ2-2; 7 bases align to TRBD2. CDR1 is LNHDA, CDR2 SQIVND, per germline (reference sequence). V shed 7 bases, J shed 6 bases, and the junction held 8 bases outside the gene matches. This CDR3 is built from 14 residues. The DNA for the CDR3 is TGTGCCAGTAAGAGGACTAGGGGCGCCGGGGAGCTGTTTTTT. Encoded protein: CASKRTRGAGELFF.

As for this clonotype: A much larger clone lies a single base off, so this may be a read error. The chain combines TRBV19 with TRBJ2-7; 15 nucleotides agree with TRBD2. From germline, CDR1 is LNHDA and CDR2 SQIVND (reference sequence). This CDR3 has 17 amino acids. The DNA of the CDR3 is TGTGCCAAGCACCTGGGGACTAGCGGGAGGTTCTCCTACGAGCAGTCCTTC. Amino acids: CAKHLGTSGRFSYEQSF. The entire variable domain, with the rest obtained from reference TRBV19 and TRBJ2-7, is as follows: DGGITQSPKYLFRKEGQNVTLSCEQNLNHDAMYWYRQDPGQGLRLIYYSQIVNDFQKGDIAEGYSVSREKKESFPLTVTSAQKNPTAFYLCAKHLGTSGRFSYEQSFGPGTRLTVT.

This clonotype has ten or more counts. The chain is built from TRBV5-1 and TRBJ1-3; TRBD1 agrees at 7 bases. This CDR3 spans 16 amino acids. Per the germline V gene, CDR1 is SGHRS and CDR2 is YFSETQ. V was clipped by 4 bases and J by 5 bases; unmatched bases: 12. The DNA of the CDR3 is TGCGCCAGCAGCCCCGGACCCTGGACAGGACGAAACACCATATATTTT. Residues: CASSPGPWTGRNTIYF.

This clonotype has ten or more counts. The chain recombines TRBV11-2 with TRBJ2-1; 11 bases are a match to TRBD2. Per germline, CDR1 SGHAT and CDR2 FQNNGV. The CDR3 consists of 17 residues. The trim removed 6 bases at V and 6 bases at J, leaving 13 bases unmatched. CDR3 coding DNA: TGTGCCAGCAGTTCCACCGCCGGGACTAGCGGTCGCAATGAGCAGTTCTTC. Its translation: CASSSTAGTSGRNEQFF.

This chain joins TRBV3-1 and TRBJ1-1; D uncertain. CDR3 length: 12 amino acids. CDR1 and CDR2 from the germline V gene are LGHDT and YNNKEL (reference sequence). Deletions cut 4 bases from V and 3 bases from J, with 6 bases between. The CDR3 here is CASSLEDTEAFF. The CDR3 DNA sequence: TGTGCCAGCAGCCTAGAGGACACTGAAGCTTTCTTT.

This clonotype was counted only a few times. The chain uses TRBV28 and TRBJ2-7, with D perhaps TRBD2 (7 bases). Between the trimmed V and J ends, which lost 8 bases and 6 bases, there was a span of 20 bases. Germline loops: CDR1 MDHEN, CDR2 SYDVKM. The CDR3 spans 14 residues. The CDR3 DNA reads TGTGCCAGCGTGACGGGGGGCAGGAGAAGCGAGCAGTACTTC. Protein product: CASVTGGRRSEQYF.

There are many counts of this clonotype. The chain uses TRBV19 and TRBJ1-5; tentatively, D is TRBD1 (5 bases). CDR3 length: 15 amino acids. Germline V gene data show CDR1 as LNHDA and CDR2 as SQIVND (reference sequence). V was shortened by 5 bases and J by 0 bases, with 11 bases between the two germline ends. The chain's CDR3 is CASSAGINSNQPQHF. CDR3 nucleotide sequence: TGTGCCAGTAGTGCAGGGATTAATAGCAATCAGCCCCAGCATTTT.

At least ten counts were recorded for this clonotype. The junction departs from germline at one end; a sequencing error may be responsible. The rearrangement joins TRBV20-1 to TRBJ1-2, with TRBD1 matching over 7 bases. Germline V gene data show CDR1 as DFQATT and CDR2 as SNEGSKA (reference sequence). This CDR3 comprises 12 residues. The CDR3 region is CSARDRFYGSTF. DNA of the CDR3: TGCAGTGCTCGGGACAGATTCTATGGCTCCACCTTC.

This clonotype was observed at least ten times. This chain uses TRBV7-2 with TRBJ2-7, with 7 bases that match TRBD2. The CDR3 has 15 residues. Germline V CDR1 and CDR2: SGHTA, FQGNSA. The trim removed 3 bases at V and 6 bases at J, leaving 11 bases unmatched. The DNA of the CDR3 is TGTGCCAGCAGCTTGGGCTCAGGGCGGGGGACCGAGCAGTACTTC. It translates to CASSLGSGRGTEQYF.

The V call is TRBV14, the J call TRBJ1-3; 7 nucleotides agree with TRBD1. V lost 5 bases and J lost 7; bases outside the gene matches: 8. The CDR3 is made up of 14 amino acids. CDR1 is SGHDN, CDR2 FVKESK, per germline. CDR3: CASSDWDSRNTIYF. CDR3 coding DNA: TGTGCCAGCAGCGACTGGGACAGTAGGAACACCATATATTTT.

Ten or more counts support this clonotype. An end of the junction differs from the germline gene, which may be a read error. The chain employs TRBV5-1 and TRBJ2-3, with 16 nucleotides matching TRBD2. The CDR3 has 19 residues. CDR1 is SGHRS, CDR2 YFSETQ, per germline. CDR3 DNA: TGCGCCAACAGCTTGGCCCCGGGACTAGCGGGGGGGCCGACAGATACGCAGTATTTT. This encodes CANSLAPGLAGGPTDTQYF.

This clonotype occurred a few times. This may stem from a read error, because a much larger clone lies one nucleotide away. The rearrangement uses TRBV12-3 or TRBV12-4 and TRBJ2-3, with D possibly being TRBD2 (5 bases). Trimming left V 4 bases short and J 10 bases short, with 9 bases between. The CDR3 extends over 11 amino acids. The CDR3 coding sequence is TGTGCCAGCAGTTCCGGGGATGCGCAGTATTTT. Residues: CASSSGDAQYF.